Following are 26 T cell receptor beta chains from one sample sequenced in a study of T-cell reconstitution after alpha-beta-depleted transplantation in children. Library preparation (for TCRbeta) was performed with unique molecular identifiers. TCRdb called the PCR reads again in MiXCR, with one record for every CDR3 protein. The repertoire holds 700,000 to 950,000 distinct CDR3 sequences, with roughly 16% as singletons. The input for sequencing was PBMCs, mostly from graft donor cells, taken 360 days after TCRalphabeta/CD19-depleted stem cell transplant. Every receptor here comes from a male patient aged 5 to 17 who had a stem cell transplant for acute lymphoblastic leukemia, so the T cells may come from the graft donor.

This clonotype has just a few counts. The chain recombines TRBV5-1 with TRBJ2-5; D gene ambiguous. There are 14 residues in the CDR3. Trimming removed 3 bases at V and 5 bases at J, with 14 bases between. Germline values: CDR1 SGHRS, CDR2 YFSETQ. CDR3 amino acids: CASSYYWGVETQYF. The CDR3 DNA reads as TGCGCCAGCAGCTACTATTGGGGTGTCGAGACCCAGTACTTC.

The V and J genes are TRBV6-5 and TRBJ1-4; tentatively, D is TRBD1 (5 bases). The germline gives CDR1 MNHEY, CDR2 SVGAGI. V was clipped by 4 bases and J by 10 bases, with 16 bases between them. The CDR3 contains 14 residues. The CDR3 nucleotides are TGTGCCAGCAGTTCCCGCGGAGGGGTTACAAAACTGTTTTTT. Protein sequence: CASSSRGGVTKLFF.

This clonotype showed up just a few times. CDR3 region: CASSLWPLATQETQYF. The CDR3 DNA reads as TGTGCCAGCAGCTTGTGGCCGCTAGCGACACAAGAGACCCAGTACTTC. The chain recombines TRBV5-5 with TRBJ2-5; D is perhaps TRBD2 (6 bases). The germline V gene has CDR1 SGHKS and CDR2 YYEKEE (reference sequence). The germline V and J ends were trimmed by 1 base and 2 bases, with 15 bases remaining between them. This CDR3 is 16 amino acids long.

The chain joins TRBV7-3 to TRBJ2-1; 12 bases agree with TRBD1. Trimming removed 1 base from V and 7 bases from J; junction bases left unmatched: 2. From germline, CDR1 is SGHTA and CDR2 FQGTGA. There are 15 residues in the CDR3. This chain's CDR3 is CASSLMGQGANEQFF. The CDR3 nucleotides read TGTGCCAGCAGCTTAATGGGACAGGGGGCAAATGAGCAGTTCTTC.

This clonotype was counted a few times. This chain links TRBV6-1 with TRBJ2-7; 11 bases line up with TRBD1. Per the germline V gene, CDR1 is MNHNS and CDR2 is SASEGT. V trimming: 6 bases; J trimming: 1 base; junction bases outside the gene matches: 5. The CDR3 is 15 amino acids. The CDR3 spells CASSRDRGNSYEQYF. The CDR3 DNA sequence: TGTGCCAGCAGCCGGGACAGGGGGAATTCCTACGAGCAGTACTTC.

CDR3 sequence reads: CSASRQGLYEQYF. The CDR3 DNA is TGCAGTGCCAGCAGACAGGGACTCTACGAGCAGTACTTC. The genes are TRBV20-1 and TRBJ2-7, with a possible D match to TRBD1 (7 bases). Germline values: CDR1 DFQATT, CDR2 SNEGSKA (reference sequence). V was pared by 6 bases and J by 3 bases, with 15 bases between. The CDR3 is 13 residues long.

A few counts support this clonotype. J is TRBJ2-2 and V is TRBV12-3 or TRBV12-4; 12 positions agree with TRBD2. The CDR3 totals 15 residues. V lost 8 bases, J lost 5 bases, and 6 bases stayed unmatched. CDR3 sequence: CASGPLAGGTGELFF. CDR3 in DNA: TGTGCCAGCGGCCCGCTAGCGGGAGGGACCGGGGAGCTGTTTTTT.

This clonotype came up a few times. This rearrangement joins TRBV3-1 to TRBJ2-7; 9 nucleotides line up with TRBD2. J gave up 5 bases and V 1 base, and 6 bases lay outside the gene matches. This CDR3 is 15 amino acids long. The germline CDR1 and CDR2 sequences are LGHDT and YNNKEL (reference sequence). The chain's CDR3 is CASSQGKIAGDEQYF. Here the CDR3 DNA reads TGTGCCAGCAGCCAAGGGAAAATAGCGGGAGACGAGCAGTACTTC.

The sample holds a few counts of this clonotype. The chain employs TRBV24-1 and TRBJ2-2; the D gene is possibly TRBD1 (6 bases). This CDR3 spans 12 amino acids. Germline V gives CDR1 KGHDR, CDR2 SFDVKD. V gave up 7 bases and J gave up 6 bases, with 8 bases separating them. As DNA, the CDR3 is TGTGCCACCAGCAGGGGTTCCGGGGAGCTGTTTTTT. It yields the protein CATSRGSGELFF.

Only a few counts were recorded for this clonotype. The gene calls are TRBV4-2 and TRBJ2-7, with D possibly matching TRBD2 (5 bases). Germline V lookup: CDR1 LGHNA, CDR2 YNFKEQ. V gave up 4 bases and J gave up 3 bases, with 16 bases separating them. This CDR3 region has 15 residues. CDR3 protein: CASSPRGYKGYEQYF. The CDR3 DNA reads TGTGCCAGCAGCCCTAGAGGGTACAAAGGCTACGAGCAGTACTTC.

This clonotype was counted only a few times. The V gene is TRBV29-1, the J gene TRBJ1-3; 9 bases map to TRBD1. The length of the CDR3 is 15 residues. V was pared by 7 bases and J by 0 bases, with 7 bases of the junction left unmatched. CDR1 and CDR2 from the germline V gene are SQVTM and ANQGSEA. The CDR3 DNA reads as TGCAGCGCCACCGGGACAGGGAGCTCTGGAAACACCATATATTTT. It codes for CSATGTGSSGNTIYF. Together with reference TRBV29-1 and TRBJ1-3, the CDR3 gives the full variable domain: SAVISQKPSRDICQRGTSLTIQCQVDSQVTMMFWYRQQPGQSLTLIATANQGSEATYESGFVIDKFPISRPNLTFSTLTVSNMSPEDSSIYLCSATGTGSSGNTIYFGEGSWLTVV.

This clonotype was detected only a few times. The chain carries TRBV9 and TRBJ2-7, with a possible D match to TRBD2 (7 bases). The germline CDR1 and CDR2 sequences are SGDLS and YYNGEE. V was shortened by 4 bases and J by 5 bases, with 28 bases between the two germline ends. There are 18 residues in the CDR3. CDR3 protein: CASSPRGSGTTLSHEQYF. CDR3 sequence (DNA): TGTGCCAGCAGCCCAAGGGGGAGCGGGACAACCCTTTCTCACGAGCAGTACTTC.

This clonotype was observed a few times. V and J are TRBV20-1 and TRBJ1-1, with D tentatively TRBD1 (5 bases). Per the germline V gene, CDR1 is DFQATT and CDR2 is SNEGSKA (reference sequence). This CDR3 comprises 15 residues. V lost 1 base, J lost 4 bases, and 16 bases lay in between. The CDR3 is CSARALGGGVTEAFF. The DNA of the CDR3 is TGCAGTGCTAGAGCCCTCGGAGGAGGGGTCACTGAAGCTTTCTTT.

The chain joins TRBV29-1 to TRBJ1-1; D is unclear. Germline values: CDR1 SQVTM, CDR2 ANQGSEA. Trimming stripped 5 bases from V and 3 bases from J, with 10 bases between. The CDR3 covers 12 residues. The CDR3 DNA reads as TGCAGCGTTAGAAACACTTACACTGAAGCTTTCTTT. This encodes CSVRNTYTEAFF.

J is TRBJ1-1 and V is TRBV19; the D gene is possibly TRBD1 (6 bases). This CDR3 comprises 14 residues. CDR1 and CDR2 (germline): LNHDA, SQIVND (reference sequence). V was cut by 6 bases and J by 3 bases, with 14 bases left in between. The CDR3 nucleotides are TGTGCCAGTAGCTCCGGGACACCCCACACTGAAGCTTTCTTT. It encodes CASSSGTPHTEAFF.

This clonotype was counted between two and nine times. The chain links TRBV5-1 to TRBJ1-2, with 9 nucleotides matching TRBD1. The CDR3 contains 13 residues. J gave up 4 bases and V 4 bases, and 2 bases lay outside the gene matches. CDR1 SGHRS and CDR2 YFSETQ come from the germline V gene. In nucleotides, the CDR3 is TGCGCCAGCAGCCCACAGGGGGCCTATGGCTACACCTTC. Its translation is CASSPQGAYGYTF.

Many counts were recorded for this clonotype. The chain has TRBV29-1 and TRBJ1-1; D not certain. The CDR3 is made up of 13 amino acids. The germline CDR1 and CDR2 sequences are SQVTM and ANQGSEA. Trimming took 1 base from V and 1 from J, leaving 7 bases between them. The CDR3 is CSVEGHKNTEAFF. CDR3 DNA sequence: TGCAGCGTTGAAGGACACAAGAACACTGAAGCTTTCTTT.

The chain links TRBV9 to TRBJ2-1; TRBD2 matches at 15 bases. The CDR3 loop spans 16 amino acids. Germline assignment: CDR1 SGDLS and CDR2 YYNGEE. Losses at the gene ends were 4 bases for V and 9 bases for J; bases not matched to a gene: 8. The CDR3 bases are TGTGCCAGCAGCCTAAGGACTAGCGGGAGGGTTTTTGAGCAGTTCTTC. Encoded protein: CASSLRTSGRVFEQFF.

This clonotype was observed a handful of times. The chain carries TRBV5-1 and TRBJ2-3; 9 bases map to TRBD1. The CDR3 consists of 16 residues. Germline trimming cut 4 bases from V and 2 bases from J; bases unmatched to any gene: 8. The germline CDR1 and CDR2 sequences are SGHRS and YFSETQ. Here the CDR3 reads CASSPGQGLFTDTQYF. The CDR3 bases are TGCGCCAGCAGCCCGGGACAGGGCCTTTTCACAGATACGCAGTATTTT.

This clonotype was picked up many times. This chain links TRBV4-1 with TRBJ2-7; D is uncertain. The germline V gene has CDR1 MGHRA and CDR2 YSYEKL. The CDR3 sequence is 14 residues long. Trimming left V 3 bases short and J 2 bases short, with 11 bases between. CDR3 loop: CASSHRHFTYEQYF. CDR3 bases: TGCGCCAGCAGCCATCGGCATTTTACCTACGAGCAGTACTTC.

The chain couples TRBV2 to TRBJ2-3; 10 bases line up with TRBD1. From germline, CDR1 is SNHLY and CDR2 FYNNEI. The CDR3 spans 16 residues. V shed 8 bases, J shed 4 bases, and the junction held 12 bases outside the gene matches. The CDR3 DNA is TGTGCCAGCGGGGAGCTGGGACAGGGGTGGGCAGATACGCAGTATTTT. It yields the protein CASGELGQGWADTQYF.

The chain uses TRBV5-1 and TRBJ1-1; 8 bases agree with TRBD1. The junction had 10 bases not matched to a gene; V was cut back by 5 bases and J by 4 bases. This CDR3 has 15 residues. Germline V gene lookup returns CDR1 SGHRS and CDR2 YFSETQ. The CDR3 DNA is TGCGCCAGCAGGGACAGGGTCTCCTTTAGCACTGAAGCTTTCTTT. It yields the protein CASRDRVSFSTEAFF.

A few counts support this clonotype. The J gene is TRBJ2-1, the V gene TRBV10-2; D may be TRBD1 (5 bases). Trimming took off 3 bases at V and 7 bases at J, with 7 bases between the two ends. Germline CDR1 is WSHSY and CDR2 is SAAADI. The CDR3 sequence is 12 residues long. In nucleotides, the CDR3 is TGCGCCAGCAGTGACAGGGTTAATGAGCAGTTCTTC. It codes for CASSDRVNEQFF.

Of note for this clonotype: A read error may account for a junction end that differs from germline. The chain employs TRBV7-8 and TRBJ2-7; TRBD1 agrees at 7 bases. CDR1 is SGHVS, CDR2 FQNEAQ, per germline. The CDR3 totals 11 residues. CDR3 in DNA: TGTGCCAGCAGCCTGACAGGGTGGAAGTTCTTC. It specifies CASSLTGWKFF. Drawing the rest from reference TRBV7-8 and TRBJ2-7, the complete variable domain is GAGVSQSPRYKVAKRGQDVALRCDPISGHVSLFWYQQALGQGPEFLTYFQNEAQLDKSGLPSDRFFAERPEGSVSTLKIQRTQQEDSAVYLCASSLTGWKFFGPGTRLTVT.

The rearrangement uses TRBV11-2 and TRBJ2-1; D uncertain. Deletions cut 2 bases from V and 4 bases from J, with 9 bases between. Germline V lookup: CDR1 SGHAT, CDR2 FQNNGV. The CDR3 is 14 amino acids. Here the CDR3 reads CASSLLVPYNEQFF. CDR3 DNA sequence: TGTGCCAGCAGCTTATTAGTTCCTTACAATGAGCAGTTCTTC.

The chain combines TRBV11-1 with TRBJ2-1, with 9 bases aligning to TRBD2. The CDR3 totals 16 residues. The V segment lost 2 bases and the J segment 4 bases; nucleotides outside the gene matches: 6. The germline V gene encodes CDR1 SGHAT and CDR2 FQDESV (reference sequence). The CDR3 DNA is TGTGCCAGCAGCTTAAGGCTAGCGGGAATGTACAATGAGCAGTTCTTC. This encodes CASSLRLAGMYNEQFF. Looking up the rest from reference TRBV11-1 and TRBJ2-1 gives the full variable domain: EAEVAQSPRYKITEKSQAVAFWCDPISGHATLYWYRQILGQGPELLVQFQDESVVDDSQLPKDRFSAERLKGVDSTLKIQPAELGDSAMYLCASSLRLAGMYNEQFFGPGTRLTVL.